What follows are 27 T cell receptor beta chains derived from one specimen sequenced in a study of shared clonotypes between healthy human individuals. The protocol was immunoSEQ multiplex PCR, while the TCRdb copy is restricted to in-frame clones and leaves out a portion. The sample lists hundreds of thousands of clones; around 74% were seen once. Sequencing was performed on memory CD4+ T cells sorted from blood. Subset of the sample: CD45RA-negative fraction. Receptors were obtained from a man younger than 45 in good health.

The chain recombines TRBV6-1 with TRBJ2-7, with unresolved D. CDR1 is MNHNS, CDR2 SASEGT, per germline. The germline V and J ends were trimmed by 1 base and 6 bases, with 7 bases remaining between them. The CDR3 has 12 amino acids. This CDR3 is CASSEVGGEQYF. The DNA for the CDR3 is TGTGCCAGCAGTGAAGTGGGCGGCGAGCAGTACTTC.

The genes are TRBV19 and TRBJ2-1; 9 nucleotides align to TRBD2. The CDR3 totals 15 residues. Unmatched junction bases numbered 4, after V lost 4 bases and J lost 3 bases. CDR1 and CDR2 from the germline V gene are LNHDA and SQIVND (reference sequence). The CDR3 here is CASSKRLADYNEQFF. The CDR3 DNA is TGTGCCAGTAGTAAGAGACTAGCGGACTACAATGAGCAGTTCTTC.

The V call is TRBV5-1, the J call TRBJ1-2; TRBD1 agrees at 10 bases. V was clipped by 3 bases and J by 10 bases; unmatched bases: 6. The CDR3 totals 13 residues. The V gene's germline CDR1 is SGHRS and CDR2 YFSETQ. The CDR3, as DNA: TGCGCCAGCAGCTCCCGGGACAGGGGTTACTACACCTTC. Translation gives CASSSRDRGYYTF.

The chain recombines TRBV5-1 with TRBJ2-3; D remains ambiguous. This CDR3 contains 14 residues. Germline CDR1 is SGHRS and CDR2 is YFSETQ. The V gene lost 2 bases and the J gene lost 0 bases, with 7 bases spanning the gap. CDR3 bases: TGCGCCAGCAGCTTCTTCGGGAGCACAGATACGCAGTATTTT. Protein: CASSFFGSTDTQYF. Together with reference TRBV5-1 and TRBJ2-3, the CDR3 gives the full variable domain: KAGVTQTPRYLIKTRGQQVTLSCSPISGHRSVSWYQQTPGQGLQFLFEYFSETQRNKGNFPGRFSGRQFSNSRSEMNVSTLELGDSALYLCASSFFGSTDTQYFGPGTRLTVL.

This clone was recorded many times. CDR3 coding DNA: TGTGCCAGCAGCCAGGTAAAGAACACTGAAGCTTTCTTT. It specifies CASSQVKNTEAFF. The chain has TRBV7-9 and TRBJ1-1, with no clear D. This CDR3 spans 13 amino acids. Per germline, CDR1 SEHNR and CDR2 FQNEAQ (reference sequence). With 5 bases removed from V and 1 base from J, the gap between germline ends came to 8 bases.

This sequence joins TRBV5-1 and TRBJ1-1, with 7 bases lining up with TRBD1. CDR3 length equals 13 residues. Germline trimming cut 4 bases from V and 5 bases from J; bases unmatched to any gene: 5. Germline V gene lookup returns CDR1 SGHRS and CDR2 YFSETQ. The CDR3 coding sequence is TGCGCCAGCAGCAGAGACAGGGTGACTGAAGCTTTCTTT. Translated: CASSRDRVTEAFF.

The chain links TRBV7-2 to TRBJ1-1; no clear D. Per the germline V gene, CDR1 is SGHTA and CDR2 is FQGNSA. CDR3 length: 11 amino acids. Trimming shortened V by 5 bases and J by 2 bases, and 3 bases separated the two germline ends. The CDR3 sequence is CASSHNTEAFF. The DNA of the CDR3 is TGTGCCAGCAGCCATAACACTGAAGCTTTCTTT.

As regards this clone: A much larger clone differs by one base, so this may be a read error. V usage is TRBV5-5 and J usage is TRBJ2-3; no clear D. Trimming left V 4 bases short and J 11 bases short, with 17 bases between. This CDR3 is 13 amino acids long. Germline V gene lookup returns CDR1 SGHKS and CDR2 YYEKEE (reference sequence). CDR3 region: CASSLEPQTLQYF. CDR3 DNA sequence: TGTGCCAGCAGCCTCGAGCCCCAGACTCTGCAGTATTTT. The whole variable domain, filled in from reference TRBV5-5 and TRBJ2-3, reads DAGVTQSPTHLIKTRGQQVTLRCSPISGHKSVSWYQQVLGQGPQFIFQYYEKEERGRGNFPDRFSARQFPNYSSELNVNALLLGDSALYLCASSLEPQTLQYFGPGTRLTVL.

This clone was seen a handful of times. J is TRBJ2-3 and V is TRBV5-1, with D possibly being TRBD1 (6 bases). CDR3 size: 13 residues. Per the germline V gene, CDR1 is SGHRS and CDR2 is YFSETQ. V lost 6 bases to trimming and J lost 4 bases, with 12 bases between them. The CDR3 reads CASTHQGPDTQYF. CDR3 nucleotides: TGCGCCAGCACCCACCAGGGGCCAGATACGCAGTATTTT.

The genes are TRBV19 and TRBJ1-2; TRBD1 is a possible D gene (6 bases). The CDR3 is 14 amino acids. V was clipped by 1 base and J by 4 bases, with 10 bases between them. Germline V CDR1 and CDR2: LNHDA, SQIVND (reference sequence). The CDR3 DNA reads as TGTGCCAGTAGTATAGCGACAGGCGTCTATGGCTACACCTTC. As protein: CASSIATGVYGYTF.

The chain is built from TRBV7-3 and TRBJ2-4; D call uncertain. The germline V gene encodes CDR1 SGHTA and CDR2 FQGTGA. The CDR3 totals 13 residues. V lost 5 bases to trimming and J lost 5 bases, with 10 bases between them. This CDR3 reads CASSPKAQNIQYF. CDR3 nucleotides: TGTGCCAGCAGCCCCAAGGCCCAAAACATTCAGTACTTC.

The rearrangement uses TRBV28 and TRBJ1-2; no definite D call. CDR1 is MDHEN and CDR2 is SYDVKM in the germline V gene. CDR3 size: 13 residues. V lost 6 bases to trimming and J lost 0 bases, with 8 bases between them. CDR3 protein: CASRQPPNYGYTF. In DNA, the CDR3 is TGTGCCAGCAGGCAGCCCCCTAACTATGGCTACACCTTC.

This chain joins TRBV9 and TRBJ2-1; no reliable D call. CDR1 and CDR2 from the germline V gene are SGDLS and YYNGEE. The CDR3 loop spans 11 amino acids. With 0 bases removed from V and 9 bases from J, the gap between germline ends came to 4 bases. CDR3 in amino acids: CASSVGGEQFF. CDR3 nucleotide sequence: TGTGCCAGCAGCGTAGGGGGTGAGCAGTTCTTC.

V is TRBV25-1 and J is TRBJ2-3, with TRBD2 matching 7 bases. Per germline, CDR1 MGHDK and CDR2 SYGVNS. This CDR3 is built from 15 residues. The trim removed 3 bases at V and 6 bases at J, leaving 9 bases unmatched. The CDR3 DNA follows: TGTGCCAGCAGTGACCTCGGACTAGTCGGGGATACGCAGTATTTT. Encoded protein: CASSDLGLVGDTQYF.

V is TRBV6-4 and J is TRBJ2-5; D call uncertain. Trimming removed 2 bases from V and 1 base from J, with 8 bases in between. CDR3 length equals 14 residues. Germline values: CDR1 MRHNA, CDR2 SNTAGT. This CDR3 reads CASSDVGGQETQYF. In DNA form, the CDR3 reads TGTGCCAGCAGTGACGTGGGCGGCCAAGAGACCCAGTACTTC.

The genes are TRBV21-1 and TRBJ2-2; TRBD2 was called by the table and not checked on the DNA. TRBV21-1 is reported as a pseudogene. This CDR3 contains 18 residues. The CDR3 nucleotides read TGTGCCAGCAGCAGAAAGGCGGACCTAGCGGGAGACACCGGGGAGCTGTTTTTT. This gives the protein CASSRKADLAGDTGELFF.

The chain couples TRBV28 to TRBJ2-1, with 8 bases aligning to TRBD1. This CDR3 is built from 11 residues. CDR1 and CDR2 from the germline V gene are MDHEN and SYDVKM. V was pared by 2 bases and J by 14 bases, with 2 bases of the junction left unmatched. CDR3 loop: CASSLPGQEFF. The CDR3, as DNA: TGTGCCAGCAGTTTACCGGGACAGGAGTTCTTC.

This clone has a count of ten or more. J is TRBJ1-5 and V is TRBV28; TRBD1 agrees at 7 bases. The ends lost 8 bases at V and 4 bases at J; junction bases unmatched: 2. The CDR3 covers 12 residues. Germline V gives CDR1 MDHEN, CDR2 SYDVKM. CDR3 nucleotide sequence: TGTGCCAGCGGGACAGTTAATCAGCCCCAGCATTTT. As protein: CASGTVNQPQHF.

This clone appeared a few times. The chain joins TRBV7-6 to TRBJ2-7; possibly TRBD2 for D (5 bases). The CDR3 is 15 amino acids. The germline V gene encodes CDR1 SGHVS and CDR2 FNYEAQ. V gave up 1 base and J gave up 4 bases, with 14 bases separating them. CDR3 nucleotides: TGTGCCAGCAGCTTAGAACGGGGTGGCTTATACGAGCAGTACTTC. It translates to CASSLERGGLYEQYF.

The chain couples TRBV10-3 to TRBJ1-3, with D hard to call. The CDR3 contains 15 residues. Trimming left V 4 bases short and J 0 bases short, with 10 bases between. Germline lookup yields CDR1 ENHRY and CDR2 SYGVKD. The CDR3 loop is CAISASDASGNTIYF. CDR3 bases: TGTGCCATCAGTGCTTCGGACGCCTCTGGAAACACCATATATTTT.

V is TRBV29-1 and J is TRBJ1-1, with D uncertain. V was cut by 4 bases and J by 3 bases, with 12 bases left in between. Germline loops: CDR1 SQVTM, CDR2 ANQGSEA. The CDR3 covers 13 residues. The CDR3 here is CSVGGGWDTEAFF. In nucleotides, the CDR3 is TGCAGCGTTGGTGGAGGTTGGGACACTGAAGCTTTCTTT.

The V gene is TRBV10-3, the J gene TRBJ1-5; D possibly corresponds to TRBD1 (5 bases). Germline-derived CDR1 and CDR2 are ENHRY and SYGVKD. The V end was cut by 0 bases, the J end by 5 bases, with 11 bases between. The CDR3 consists of 15 residues. CDR3 nucleotides: TGTGCCATCAGTGAGTCCCGGGGGGGTGATCAGCCCCAGCATTTT. It yields the protein CAISESRGGDQPQHF.

This chain links TRBV7-8 with TRBJ2-7, with 8 positions matching TRBD2. Trimming took 6 bases from V and 5 from J; bases not matched to a gene: 6. The germline gives CDR1 SGHVS, CDR2 FQNEAQ. This CDR3 region has 13 residues. The CDR3 loop reads CASRTGGLNEQYF. The CDR3 bases are TGTGCCAGCAGGACGGGGGGGTTGAACGAGCAGTACTTC. Supplemented by reference TRBV7-8 and TRBJ2-7, the full variable domain reads GAGVSQSPRYKVAKRGQDVALRCDPISGHVSLFWYQQALGQGPEFLTYFQNEAQLDKSGLPSDRFFAERPEGSVSTLKIQRTQQEDSAVYLCASRTGGLNEQYFGPGTRLTVT.

This clone was seen only once. The chain combines TRBV6-6 with TRBJ2-2; TRBD1 matches at 8 bases. J gave up 1 base and V 5 bases, and 0 bases lay outside the gene matches. Germline values: CDR1 MNHNY, CDR2 SVGAGI (reference sequence). The CDR3 consists of 14 residues. The CDR3 sequence is CASSGTGNTGELFF. In DNA, the CDR3 is TGTGCCAGCAGTGGGACAGGGAACACCGGGGAGCTGTTTTTT.

V is TRBV6-1 and J is TRBJ2-5, with a possible D match to TRBD1 (5 bases). V lost 3 bases to trimming and J lost 3 bases, with 14 bases between them. CDR1 MNHNS and CDR2 SASEGT come from the germline V gene. This CDR3 is 15 amino acids long. CDR3 coding DNA: TGTGCCAGCAGTGAGGGGCCCAATACAAAAGAGACCCAGTACTTC. As protein: CASSEGPNTKETQYF.

V is TRBV15 and J is TRBJ2-5; the D gene could be TRBD1 or TRBD2 (6 bases each). This CDR3 spans 13 amino acids. Trimming stripped 3 bases from V and 4 bases from J, with 9 bases between. In germline, CDR1 is LNHNV, CDR2 YYDKDF (reference sequence). The CDR3 protein is CATSRGGRETQYF. CDR3 in DNA: TGTGCCACCAGCAGGGGGGGCAGAGAGACCCAGTACTTC.

CDR3 residues: CSVRGEISTDTQYF. CDR3 nucleotide sequence: TGCAGCGTCCGGGGGGAAATCAGCACAGATACGCAGTATTTT. This rearrangement joins TRBV29-1 to TRBJ2-3; 7 bases line up with TRBD2. The V segment lost 6 bases and the J segment 0 bases; nucleotides outside the gene matches: 6. The length of the CDR3 is 14 residues. Germline V gives CDR1 SQVTM, CDR2 ANQGSEA.